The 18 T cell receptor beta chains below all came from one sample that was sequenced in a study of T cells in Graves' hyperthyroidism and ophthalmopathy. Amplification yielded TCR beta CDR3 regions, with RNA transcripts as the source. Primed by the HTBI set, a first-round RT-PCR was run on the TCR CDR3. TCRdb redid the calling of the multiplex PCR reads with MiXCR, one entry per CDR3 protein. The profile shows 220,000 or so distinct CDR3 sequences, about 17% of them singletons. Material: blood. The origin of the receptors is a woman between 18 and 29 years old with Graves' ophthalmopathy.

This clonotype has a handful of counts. Here the CDR3 DNA reads TGCGCCAGCAGCCAAGATACGGTCGGAGGGAGAGAGACCCAGTACTTC. Amino acid sequence: CASSQDTVGGRETQYF. V gene TRBV4-1 combines with J gene TRBJ2-5; a weak D match, TRBD2 (6 bases). V gave up 0 bases and J gave up 4 bases, with 15 bases separating them. This CDR3 region has 16 residues. Germline CDR1 MGHRA, CDR2 YSYEKL.

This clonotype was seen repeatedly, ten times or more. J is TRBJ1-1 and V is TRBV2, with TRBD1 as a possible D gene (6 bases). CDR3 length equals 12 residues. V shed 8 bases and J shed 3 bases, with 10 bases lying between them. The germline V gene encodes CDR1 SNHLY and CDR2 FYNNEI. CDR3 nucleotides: TGTGCCAGCGGGAACAGGGACACTGAAGCTTTCTTT. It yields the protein CASGNRDTEAFF.

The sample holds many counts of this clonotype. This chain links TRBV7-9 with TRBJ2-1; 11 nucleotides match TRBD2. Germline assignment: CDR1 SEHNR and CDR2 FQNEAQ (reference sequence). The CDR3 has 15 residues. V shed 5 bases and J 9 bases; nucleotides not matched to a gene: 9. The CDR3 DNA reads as TGTGCCAGCAGCCGCCTAACTAGCGGGAGTACTGAGCAGTTCTTC. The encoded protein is CASSRLTSGSTEQFF.

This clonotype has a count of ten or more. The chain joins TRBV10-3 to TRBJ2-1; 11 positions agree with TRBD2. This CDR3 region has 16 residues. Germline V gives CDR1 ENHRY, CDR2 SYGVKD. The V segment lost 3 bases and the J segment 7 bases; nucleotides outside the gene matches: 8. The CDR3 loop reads CAISEGLAGGRNEQFF. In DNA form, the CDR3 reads TGTGCCATCAGTGAAGGTTTAGCGGGAGGGCGTAATGAGCAGTTCTTC.

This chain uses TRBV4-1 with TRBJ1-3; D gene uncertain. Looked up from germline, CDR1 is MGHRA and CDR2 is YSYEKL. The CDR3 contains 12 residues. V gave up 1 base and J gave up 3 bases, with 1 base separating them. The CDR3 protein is CASSQVGNTIYF. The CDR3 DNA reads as TGCGCCAGCAGCCAAGTTGGAAACACCATATATTTT.

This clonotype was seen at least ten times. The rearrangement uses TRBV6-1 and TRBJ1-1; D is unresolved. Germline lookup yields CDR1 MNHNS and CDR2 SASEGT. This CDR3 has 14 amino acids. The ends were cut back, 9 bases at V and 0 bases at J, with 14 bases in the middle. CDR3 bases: TGTGCCAGGGGGAGAAAGGGCGTGAACACTGAAGCTTTCTTT. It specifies CARGRKGVNTEAFF.

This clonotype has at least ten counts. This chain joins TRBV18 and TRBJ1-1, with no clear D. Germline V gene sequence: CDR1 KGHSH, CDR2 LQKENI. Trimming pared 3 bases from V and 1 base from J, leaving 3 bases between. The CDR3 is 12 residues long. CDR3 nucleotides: TGTGCCAGCTCACCCGAGAACACTGAAGCTTTCTTT. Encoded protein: CASSPENTEAFF.

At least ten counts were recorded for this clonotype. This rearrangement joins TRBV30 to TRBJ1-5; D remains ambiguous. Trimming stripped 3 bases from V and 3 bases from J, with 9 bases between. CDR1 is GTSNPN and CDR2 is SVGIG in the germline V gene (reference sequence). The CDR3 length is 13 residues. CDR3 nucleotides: TGTGCCTGGAGCGCAGGTTACAATCAGCCCCAGCATTTT. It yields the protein CAWSAGYNQPQHF.

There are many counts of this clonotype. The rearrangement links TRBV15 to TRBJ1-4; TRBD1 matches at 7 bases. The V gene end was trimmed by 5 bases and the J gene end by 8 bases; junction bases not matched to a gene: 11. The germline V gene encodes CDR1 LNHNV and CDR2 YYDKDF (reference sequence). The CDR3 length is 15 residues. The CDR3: CATSQKGAGEEKLFF. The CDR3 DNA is TGTGCCACCAGCCAAAAGGGGGCAGGGGAAGAAAAACTGTTTTTT.

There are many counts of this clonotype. The CDR3 region has the DNA TGTGCCAGCTCATCGACTAGCGGGAGGGCGAATGAGCAGTTCTTC. Protein sequence: CASSSTSGRANEQFF. This rearrangement joins TRBV18 to TRBJ2-1, with 14 bases identical to TRBD2. V trimming: 5 bases; J trimming: 7 bases; junction bases outside the gene matches: 4. Germline V lookup: CDR1 KGHSH, CDR2 LQKENI. This CDR3 region has 15 residues.

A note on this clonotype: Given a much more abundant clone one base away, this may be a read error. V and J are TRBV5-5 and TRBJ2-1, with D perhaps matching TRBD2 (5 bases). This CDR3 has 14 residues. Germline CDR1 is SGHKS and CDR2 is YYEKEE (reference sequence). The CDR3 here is CASGLDLAYNEQFF. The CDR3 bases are TGTGCCAGCGGCTTGGATCTAGCTTACAATGAGCAGTTCTTC.

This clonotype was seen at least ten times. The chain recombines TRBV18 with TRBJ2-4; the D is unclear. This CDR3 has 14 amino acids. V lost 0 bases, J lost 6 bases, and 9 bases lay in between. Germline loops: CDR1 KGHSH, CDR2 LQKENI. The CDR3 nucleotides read TGTGCCAGCTCACCACCCGGGTCCGGAAACATTCAGTACTTC. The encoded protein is CASSPPGSGNIQYF.

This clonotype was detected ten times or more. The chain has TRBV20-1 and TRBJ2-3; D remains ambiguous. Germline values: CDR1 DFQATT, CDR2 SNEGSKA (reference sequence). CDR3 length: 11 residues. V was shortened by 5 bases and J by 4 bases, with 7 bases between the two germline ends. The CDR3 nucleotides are TGCAGTGCTTCTGGTTCAGATACGCAGTATTTT. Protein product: CSASGSDTQYF.

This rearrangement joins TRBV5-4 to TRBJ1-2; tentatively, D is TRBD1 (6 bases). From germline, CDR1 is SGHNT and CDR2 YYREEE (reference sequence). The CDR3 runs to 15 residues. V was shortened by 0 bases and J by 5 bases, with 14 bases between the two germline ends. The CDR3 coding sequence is TGTGCCAGCAGCTTGGAACCGACGAGGGGGTATGGCTACACCTTC. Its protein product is CASSLEPTRGYGYTF.

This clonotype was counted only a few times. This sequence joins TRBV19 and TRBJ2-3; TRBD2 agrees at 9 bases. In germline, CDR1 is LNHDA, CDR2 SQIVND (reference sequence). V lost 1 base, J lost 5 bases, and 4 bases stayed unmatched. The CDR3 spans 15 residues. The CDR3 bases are TGTGCCAGTAGTATAGGCGGGAGGGCCGTAGATACGCAGTATTTT. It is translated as CASSIGGRAVDTQYF.

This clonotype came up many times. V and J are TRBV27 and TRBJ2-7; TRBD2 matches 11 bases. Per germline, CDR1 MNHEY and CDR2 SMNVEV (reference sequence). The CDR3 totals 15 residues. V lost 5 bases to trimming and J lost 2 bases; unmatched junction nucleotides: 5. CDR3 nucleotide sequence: TGTGCCAGCAGTCCCGGGACTAGCGGTGCCTACGAGCAGTACTTC. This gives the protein CASSPGTSGAYEQYF.

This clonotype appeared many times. The CDR3 bases are TGTGCCAGCAGTGTGTTCGGACTGAACACTGAAGCTTTCTTT. Translated: CASSVFGLNTEAFF. The chain employs TRBV6-1 and TRBJ1-1; D remains unclear. Looked up from germline, CDR1 is MNHNS and CDR2 is SASEGT. The V and J ends lost 4 bases and 0 bases respectively, with 9 bases between them. The CDR3 length is 14 residues.

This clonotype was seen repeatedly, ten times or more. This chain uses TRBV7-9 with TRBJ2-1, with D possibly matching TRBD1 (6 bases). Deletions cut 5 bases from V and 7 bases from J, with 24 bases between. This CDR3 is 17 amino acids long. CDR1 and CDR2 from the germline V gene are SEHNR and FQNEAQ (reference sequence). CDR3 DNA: TGTGCCAGCAGCCATAGCCTAAGACAGGCTATGAAAAATGAGCAGTTCTTC. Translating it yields CASSHSLRQAMKNEQFF.